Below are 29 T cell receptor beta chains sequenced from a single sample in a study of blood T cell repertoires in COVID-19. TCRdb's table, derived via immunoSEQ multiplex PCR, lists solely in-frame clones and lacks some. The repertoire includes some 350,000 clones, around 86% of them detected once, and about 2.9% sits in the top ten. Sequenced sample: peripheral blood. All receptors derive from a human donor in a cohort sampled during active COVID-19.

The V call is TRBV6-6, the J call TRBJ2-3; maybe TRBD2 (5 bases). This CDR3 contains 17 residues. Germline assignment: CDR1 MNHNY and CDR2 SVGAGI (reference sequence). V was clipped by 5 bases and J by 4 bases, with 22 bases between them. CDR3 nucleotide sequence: TGTGCCAGCAGTGGATCCCGGACTTCCCCCGCCGCAGATACGCAGTATTTT. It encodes CASSGSRTSPAADTQYF.

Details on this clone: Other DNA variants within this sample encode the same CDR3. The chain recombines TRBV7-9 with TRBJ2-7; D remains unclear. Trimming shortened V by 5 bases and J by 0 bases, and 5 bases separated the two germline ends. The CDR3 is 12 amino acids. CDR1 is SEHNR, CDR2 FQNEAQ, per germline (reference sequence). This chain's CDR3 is CASSLSSYEQYF. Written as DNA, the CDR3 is TGTGCCAGCAGCCTGAGCTCCTACGAGCAGTACTTC.

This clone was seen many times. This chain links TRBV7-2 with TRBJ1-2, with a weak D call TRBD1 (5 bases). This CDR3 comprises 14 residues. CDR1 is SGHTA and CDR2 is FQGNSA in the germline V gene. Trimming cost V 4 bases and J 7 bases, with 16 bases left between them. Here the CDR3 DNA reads TGTGCCAGCAGCTCCCCGGTAAGGGGCGGTGGCTACACCTTC. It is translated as CASSSPVRGGGYTF. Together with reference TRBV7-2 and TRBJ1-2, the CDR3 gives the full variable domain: GAGVSQSPSNKVTEKGKDVELRCDPISGHTALYWYRQSLGQGLEFLIYFQGNSAPDKSGLPSDRFSAERTGGSVSTLTIQRTQQEDSAVYLCASSSPVRGGGYTFGSGTRLTVV.

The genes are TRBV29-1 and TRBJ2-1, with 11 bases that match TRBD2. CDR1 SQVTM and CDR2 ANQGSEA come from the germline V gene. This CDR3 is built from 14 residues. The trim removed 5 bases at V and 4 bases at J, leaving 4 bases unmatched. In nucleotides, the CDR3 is TGCAGCGTTACGGGACTAGCGGTATACAATGAGCAGTTCTTC. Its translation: CSVTGLAVYNEQFF.

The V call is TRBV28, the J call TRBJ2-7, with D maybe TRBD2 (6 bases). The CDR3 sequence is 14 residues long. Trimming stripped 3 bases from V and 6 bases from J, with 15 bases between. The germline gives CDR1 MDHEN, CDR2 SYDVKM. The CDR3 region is CASSLGGPVSEQYF. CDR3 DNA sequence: TGTGCCAGCAGTTTGGGGGGACCCGTGTCCGAGCAGTACTTC.

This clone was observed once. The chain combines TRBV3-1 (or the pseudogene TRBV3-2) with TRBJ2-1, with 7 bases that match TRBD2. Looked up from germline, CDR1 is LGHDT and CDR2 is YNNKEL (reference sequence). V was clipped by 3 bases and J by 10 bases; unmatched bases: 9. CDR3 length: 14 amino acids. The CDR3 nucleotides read TGTGCCAGCAGCCACGAACTAGCGAAAGGCGAGCAGTTCTTC. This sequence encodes CASSHELAKGEQFF.

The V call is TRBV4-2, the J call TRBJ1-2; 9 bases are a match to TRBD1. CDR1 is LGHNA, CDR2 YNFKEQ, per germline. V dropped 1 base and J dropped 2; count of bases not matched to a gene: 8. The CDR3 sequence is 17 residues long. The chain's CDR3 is CASSQGTGAELNYGYTF. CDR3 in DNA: TGTGCCAGCAGCCAAGGGACAGGGGCCGAATTAAACTATGGCTACACCTTC.

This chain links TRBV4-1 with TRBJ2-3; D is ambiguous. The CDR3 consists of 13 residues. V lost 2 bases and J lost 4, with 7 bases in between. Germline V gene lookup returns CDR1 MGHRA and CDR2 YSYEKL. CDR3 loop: CASSQNPADTQYF. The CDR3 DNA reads TGCGCCAGCAGCCAAAATCCCGCAGATACGCAGTATTTT.

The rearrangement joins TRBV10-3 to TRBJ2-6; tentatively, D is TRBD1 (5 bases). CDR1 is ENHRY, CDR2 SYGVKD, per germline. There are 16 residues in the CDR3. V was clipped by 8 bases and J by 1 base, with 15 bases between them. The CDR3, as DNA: TGTGCCATCTCAGTCCAGGGTGGATCTGGGGCCAACGTCCTGACTTTC. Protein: CAISVQGGSGANVLTF.

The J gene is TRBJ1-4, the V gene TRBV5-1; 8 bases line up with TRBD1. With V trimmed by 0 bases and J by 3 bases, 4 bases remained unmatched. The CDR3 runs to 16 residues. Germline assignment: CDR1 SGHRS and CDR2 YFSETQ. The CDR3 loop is CASSLEVTGANEKLFF. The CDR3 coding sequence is TGCGCCAGCAGCTTGGAAGTGACAGGGGCTAATGAAAAACTGTTTTTT. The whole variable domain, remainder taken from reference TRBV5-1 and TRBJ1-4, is KAGVTQTPRYLIKTRGQQVTLSCSPISGHRSVSWYQQTPGQGLQFLFEYFSETQRNKGNFPGRFSGRQFSNSRSEMNVSTLELGDSALYLCASSLEVTGANEKLFFGSGTQLSVL.

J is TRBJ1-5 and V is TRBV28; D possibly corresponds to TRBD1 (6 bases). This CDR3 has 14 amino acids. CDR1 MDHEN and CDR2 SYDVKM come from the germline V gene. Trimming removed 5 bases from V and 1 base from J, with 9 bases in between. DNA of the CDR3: TGTGCCAGCAGTCCCGACAGGAGCAATCAGCCCCAGCATTTT. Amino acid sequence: CASSPDRSNQPQHF.

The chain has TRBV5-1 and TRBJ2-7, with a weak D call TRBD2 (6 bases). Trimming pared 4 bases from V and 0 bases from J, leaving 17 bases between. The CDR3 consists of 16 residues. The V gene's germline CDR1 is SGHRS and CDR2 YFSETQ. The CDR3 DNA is TGCGCCAGCAGCCCTGGCGGGGCAACGGGCTCCTACGAGCAGTACTTC. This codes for CASSPGGATGSYEQYF.

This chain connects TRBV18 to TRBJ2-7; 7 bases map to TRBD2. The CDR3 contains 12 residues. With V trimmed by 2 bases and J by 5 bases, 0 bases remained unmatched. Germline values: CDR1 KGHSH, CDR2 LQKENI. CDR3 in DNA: TGTGCCAGCTCACCAGGGACTAACGAGCAGTACTTC. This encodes CASSPGTNEQYF. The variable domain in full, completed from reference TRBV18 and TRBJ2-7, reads NAGVMQNPRHLVRRRGQEARLRCSPMKGHSHVYWYRQLPEEGLKFMVYLQKENIIDESGMPKERFSAEFPKEGPSILRIQQVVRGDSAAYFCASSPGTNEQYFGPGTRLTVT.

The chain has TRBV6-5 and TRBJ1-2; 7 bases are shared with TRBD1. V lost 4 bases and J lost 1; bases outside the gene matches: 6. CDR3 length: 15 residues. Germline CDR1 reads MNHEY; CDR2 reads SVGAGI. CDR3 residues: CASSSGWDSNYGYTF. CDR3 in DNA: TGTGCCAGCAGTTCCGGATGGGACAGTAACTATGGCTACACCTTC.

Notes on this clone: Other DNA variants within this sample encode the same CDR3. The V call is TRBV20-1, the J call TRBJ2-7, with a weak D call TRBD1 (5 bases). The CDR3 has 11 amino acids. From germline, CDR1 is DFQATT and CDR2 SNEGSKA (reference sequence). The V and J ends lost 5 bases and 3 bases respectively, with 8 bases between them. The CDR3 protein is CSASQDYEQYF. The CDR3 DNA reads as TGCAGTGCTTCACAGGACTACGAGCAGTACTTC.

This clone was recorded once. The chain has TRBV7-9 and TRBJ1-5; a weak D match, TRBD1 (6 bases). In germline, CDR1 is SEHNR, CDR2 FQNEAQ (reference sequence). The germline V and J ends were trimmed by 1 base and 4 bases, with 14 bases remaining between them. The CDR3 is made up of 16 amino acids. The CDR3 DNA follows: TGTGCCAGCAGCTTAGTTTTGGGGGCAGGTAATCAGCCCCAGCATTTT. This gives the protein CASSLVLGAGNQPQHF.

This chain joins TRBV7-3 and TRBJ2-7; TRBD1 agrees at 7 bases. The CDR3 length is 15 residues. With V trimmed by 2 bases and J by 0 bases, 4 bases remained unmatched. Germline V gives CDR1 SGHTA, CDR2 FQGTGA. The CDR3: CASSLEGQSSYEQYF. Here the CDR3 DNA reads TGTGCCAGCAGCTTAGAGGGACAGAGCTCCTACGAGCAGTACTTC.

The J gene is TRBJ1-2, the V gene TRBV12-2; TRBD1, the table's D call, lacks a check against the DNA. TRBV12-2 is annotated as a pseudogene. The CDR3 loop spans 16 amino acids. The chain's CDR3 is CASRLGKDRGGRGYTF. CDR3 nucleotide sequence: TGTGCAAGTCGCTTAGGAAAAGACAGGGGGGGAAGGGGCTACACCTTC.

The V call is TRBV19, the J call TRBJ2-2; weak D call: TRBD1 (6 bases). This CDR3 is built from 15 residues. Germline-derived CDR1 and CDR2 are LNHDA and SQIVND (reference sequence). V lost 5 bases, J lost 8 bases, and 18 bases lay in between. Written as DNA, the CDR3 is TGTGCCAGTAGTCAGGGGCCGGGCGCCCCAGGGGAGCTGTTTTTT. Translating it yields CASSQGPGAPGELFF.

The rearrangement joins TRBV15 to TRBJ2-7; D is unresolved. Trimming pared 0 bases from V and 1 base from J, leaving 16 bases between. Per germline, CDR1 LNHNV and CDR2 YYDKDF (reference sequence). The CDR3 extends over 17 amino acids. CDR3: CATSRDKVPGGSYEQYF. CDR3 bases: TGTGCCACCAGCAGAGACAAAGTGCCGGGTGGGTCCTACGAGCAGTACTTC.

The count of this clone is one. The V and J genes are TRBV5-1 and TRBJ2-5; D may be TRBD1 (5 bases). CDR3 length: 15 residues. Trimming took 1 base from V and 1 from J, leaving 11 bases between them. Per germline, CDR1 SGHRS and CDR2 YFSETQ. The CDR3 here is CASSLSGKPQETQYF. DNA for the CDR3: TGCGCCAGCAGCTTGTCAGGGAAGCCCCAAGAGACCCAGTACTTC.

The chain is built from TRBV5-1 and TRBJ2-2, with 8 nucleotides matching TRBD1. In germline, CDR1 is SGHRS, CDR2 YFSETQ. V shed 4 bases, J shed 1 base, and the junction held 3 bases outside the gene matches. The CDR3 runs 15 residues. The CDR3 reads CASSPDRGNTGELFF. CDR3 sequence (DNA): TGCGCCAGCAGCCCCGACAGGGGGAACACCGGGGAGCTGTTTTTT.

CDR3 amino acids: CASSQGQGDQETQYF. DNA for the CDR3: TGTGCCAGCTCACAAGGACAGGGAGACCAAGAGACCCAGTACTTC. The chain joins TRBV18 to TRBJ2-5, with 8 bases lining up with TRBD1. The CDR3 runs 15 residues. Trimming took 4 bases from V and 0 from J; bases not matched to a gene: 4. CDR1 and CDR2 (germline): KGHSH, LQKENI.

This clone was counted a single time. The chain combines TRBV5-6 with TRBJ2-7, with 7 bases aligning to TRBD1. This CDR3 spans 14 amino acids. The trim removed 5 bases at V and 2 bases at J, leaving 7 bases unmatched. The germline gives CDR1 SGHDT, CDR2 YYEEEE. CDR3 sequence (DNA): TGTGCCAGCAGGTATCGGGACAGTCCCTACGAGCAGTACTTC. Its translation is CASRYRDSPYEQYF. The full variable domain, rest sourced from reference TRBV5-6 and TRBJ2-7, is DAGVTQSPTHLIKTRGQQVTLRCSPKSGHDTVSWYQQALGQGPQFIFQYYEEEERQRGNFPDRFSGHQFPNYSSELNVNALLLGDSALYLCASRYRDSPYEQYFGPGTRLTVT.

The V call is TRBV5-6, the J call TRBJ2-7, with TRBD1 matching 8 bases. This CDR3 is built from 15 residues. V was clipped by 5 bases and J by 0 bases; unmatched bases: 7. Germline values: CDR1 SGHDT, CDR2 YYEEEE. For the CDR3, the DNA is TGTGCCAGCAGTAACAGGGGGTATAGCTCCTACGAGCAGTACTTC. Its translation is CASSNRGYSSYEQYF.

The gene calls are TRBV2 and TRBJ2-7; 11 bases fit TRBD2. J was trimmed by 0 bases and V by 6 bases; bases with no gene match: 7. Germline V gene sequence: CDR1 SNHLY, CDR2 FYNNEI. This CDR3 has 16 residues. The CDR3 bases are TGTGCCAGCAGCCCCCGGACTAGCGGGTCCTCCTACGAGCAGTACTTC. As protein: CASSPRTSGSSYEQYF.

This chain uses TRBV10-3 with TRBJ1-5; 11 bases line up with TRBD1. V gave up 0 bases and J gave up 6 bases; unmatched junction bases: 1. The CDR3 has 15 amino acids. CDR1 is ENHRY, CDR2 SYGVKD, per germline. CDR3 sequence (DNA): TGTGCCATCAGTGAGTCCGGACAGGGGGCTCAGCCCCAGCATTTT. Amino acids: CAISESGQGAQPQHF.

In nucleotides, the CDR3 is TGTGCCAGCAGTGAAGTTGGGGAGCAGCAGTACTTC. Translated, it gives CASSEVGEQQYF. The J gene is TRBJ2-7, the V gene TRBV6-1; D is possibly TRBD2 (5 bases). Trimming removed 1 base from V and 8 bases from J, with 9 bases in between. Germline assignment: CDR1 MNHNS and CDR2 SASEGT. CDR3 length: 12 residues.

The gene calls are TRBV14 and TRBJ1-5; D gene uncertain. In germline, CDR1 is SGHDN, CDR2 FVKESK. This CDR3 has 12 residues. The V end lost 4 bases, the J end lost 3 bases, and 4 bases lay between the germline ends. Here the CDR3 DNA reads TGTGCCAGCAGCCGACACAATCAGCCCCAGCATTTT. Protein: CASSRHNQPQHF.